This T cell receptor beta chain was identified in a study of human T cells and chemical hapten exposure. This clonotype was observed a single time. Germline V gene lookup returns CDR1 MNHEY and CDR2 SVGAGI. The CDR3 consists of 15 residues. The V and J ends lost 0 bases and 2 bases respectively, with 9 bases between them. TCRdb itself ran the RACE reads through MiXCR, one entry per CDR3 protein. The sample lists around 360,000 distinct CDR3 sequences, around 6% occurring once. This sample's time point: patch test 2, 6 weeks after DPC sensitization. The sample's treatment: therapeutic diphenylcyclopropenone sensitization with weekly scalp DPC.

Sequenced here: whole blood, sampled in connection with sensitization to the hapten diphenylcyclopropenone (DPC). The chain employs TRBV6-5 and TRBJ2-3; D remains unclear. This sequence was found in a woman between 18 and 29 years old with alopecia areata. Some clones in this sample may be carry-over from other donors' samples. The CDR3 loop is CASSYSQVNTDTQYF. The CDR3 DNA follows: TGTGCCAGCAGTTACTCGCAGGTGAACACAGATACGCAGTATTTT.